Described below is a single T cell receptor beta chain sequence and its context. J gave up 7 bases and V 5 bases, and 5 bases lay outside the gene matches. Germline CDR1 reads SGHTA; CDR2 reads FQGNSA. The CDR3 loop spans 16 amino acids. This specimen comes from a study of OX40 agonist ivuxolimab in advanced cancers. TCRdb keeps only in-frame clones here, not all; method: immunoSEQ multiplex PCR. The sample has roughly 48,000 clones; roughly 84% are singletons. The material was CD4+ or CD8+ T cells sorted from blood, obtained in a trial of the OX40 agonist ivuxolimab. This clonotype originated in an adult with an advanced solid tumor such as melanoma, head and neck, liver or kidney cancer. V is TRBV7-2 and J is TRBJ2-1; 16 bases line up with TRBD2. CDR3 in amino acids: CASSTGLAGGGNEQFF. CDR3 nucleotide sequence: TGTGCCAGCAGCACGGGACTAGCGGGAGGGGGGAATGAGCAGTTCTTC.